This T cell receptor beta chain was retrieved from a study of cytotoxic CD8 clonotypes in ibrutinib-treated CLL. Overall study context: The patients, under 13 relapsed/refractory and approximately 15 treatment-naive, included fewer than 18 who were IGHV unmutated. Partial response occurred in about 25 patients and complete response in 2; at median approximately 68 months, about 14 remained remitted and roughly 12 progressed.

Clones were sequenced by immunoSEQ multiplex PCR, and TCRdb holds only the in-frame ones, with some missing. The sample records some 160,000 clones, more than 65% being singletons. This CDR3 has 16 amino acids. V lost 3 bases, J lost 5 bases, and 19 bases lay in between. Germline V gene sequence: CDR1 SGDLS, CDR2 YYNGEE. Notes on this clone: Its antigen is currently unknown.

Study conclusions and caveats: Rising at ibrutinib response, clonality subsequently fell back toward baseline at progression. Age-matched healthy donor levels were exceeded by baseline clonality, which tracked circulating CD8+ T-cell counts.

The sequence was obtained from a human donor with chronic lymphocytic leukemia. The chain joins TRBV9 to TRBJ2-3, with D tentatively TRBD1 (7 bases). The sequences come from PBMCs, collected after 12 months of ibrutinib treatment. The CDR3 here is CASSAGAGGTIDTQYF. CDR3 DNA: TGTGCCAGCAGCGCCGGCGCAGGGGGGACGATAGATACGCAGTATTTT.